A selection of T cell receptor beta chains follows, all from one sample in a study of cytomegalovirus exposure and HLA in healthy donors. Here immunoSEQ multiplex PCR was the method, and the copy in TCRdb shows in-frame clones only, minus some. The sample includes roughly 65,000 clones, 65% to 80% seen only once; the top ten take over 15%. Sequencing was carried out using PBMCs. The receptor set was obtained from a man between 35 and 55 years old in good health and CMV-seropositive. CDR3s include the opening cysteine and the closing phenylalanine or tryptophan. A D gene is named only where the DNA matches it firmly. Clone size is given for some rows only: seen once, a few or many times, or a class if the clone is expanded.

.,14,TRBD2,TRBJ2-7,TRBV6-5,CASSQGLGFYEQYF,TGTGCCAGCAGTCAGGGACTAGGGTTTTACGAGCAGTACTTC
.,15,TRBD2,TRBJ2-1,TRBV7-2,CASSAGLAGVRVGFF,TGTGCCAGCAGCGCTGGACTAGCGGGAGTAAGGGTGGGGTTCTTC
.,18,.,TRBJ1-6,TRBV29-1,CSVEGGEGGSSYNSPLHF,TGCAGCGTTGAAGGGGGGGAGGGAGGAAGCTCCTATAATTCACCCCTCCACTTT
.,15,TRBD1,TRBJ2-7,TRBV6-5,CASSTPTGGIYEQYF,TGTGCCAGCAGTACTCCGACAGGGGGCATCTACGAGCAGTACTTC
.,15,.,TRBJ2-1,TRBV9,CASSVADGSGNEQFF,TGTGCCAGCAGCGTAGCGGACGGTAGCGGCAATGAGCAGTTCTTC
once,15,.,TRBJ2-7,TRBV5-1,CASSLQGLGSYEQYF,TGCGCCAGCAGCTTACAAGGACTCGGCTCCTACGAGCAGTACTTC
few,15,TRBD1,TRBJ2-2,TRBV30,CAWSGAGGAYGELFF,TGTGCCTGGAGTGGGGCAGGGGGCGCTTATGGGGAGCTGTTTTTT
.,13,TRBD2,TRBJ2-1,TRBV4-3,CASSPLAGGQQFF,TGCGCCAGCAGCCCTCTAGCGGGAGGACAGCAGTTCTTC
once,13,.,TRBJ1-1,TRBV30,CAWSGDARAEAFF,TGTGCCTGGAGTGGAGACGCTCGGGCTGAAGCTTTCTTT
.,14,.,TRBJ1-6,TRBV7-6,CASSGGEGNSPLHF,TGTGCCAGCAGCGGCGGGGAGGGAAATTCACCCCTCCACTTT
.,17,TRBD1,TRBJ1-6,TRBV25-1,CASSEFGLTGENSPLHF,TGTGCCAGCAGTGAATTCGGCCTGACAGGGGAAAATTCACCCCTCCACTTT
few,16,TRBD1,TRBJ1-5,TRBV27,CASSLWGRGLNQPQHF,TGTGCCAGCAGTTTATGGGGCAGGGGGCTGAATCAGCCCCAGCATTTT
.,13,.,TRBJ2-5,TRBV4-1,CASSQGPTETQYF,TGCGCCAGCAGCCAAGGGCCCACGGAGACCCAGTACTTC
.,14,TRBD1,TRBJ2-2,TRBV6-5,CASQTQGATGELFF,TGTGCCAGCCAAACTCAGGGGGCTACCGGGGAGCTGTTTTTT
.,14,.,TRBJ1-3,TRBV16,CASSQTPRGNTIYF,TGTGCCAGCAGCCAAACCCCTAGGGGAAACACCATATATTTT
.,14,.,TRBJ2-5,TRBV7-2,CASSLVTSHETQYF,TGTGCCAGCAGCTTAGTTACTAGCCATGAGACCCAGTACTTC
few,14,.,TRBJ2-2,TRBV5-1,CASSLARRTGELFF,TGCGCCAGCAGCTTGGCTAGAAGGACCGGGGAGCTGTTTTTT
.,15,TRBD2,TRBJ2-2,TRBV6-4,CASSDDGGYTGELFF,TGTGCCAGCAGTGACGACGGGGGGTACACCGGGGAGCTGTTTTTT
.,17,TRBD2,TRBJ2-3,TRBV14,CASSQDEVGLGADTQYF,TGTGCCAGCAGCCAAGACGAGGTTGGACTAGGGGCAGATACGCAGTATTTT
.,14,.,TRBJ1-5,TRBV5-1,CASSAGAGDQPQHF,TGCGCCAGCAGCGCCGGTGCAGGGGACCAGCCCCAGCATTTT
.,15,TRBD1,TRBJ2-5,TRBV2,CASTLGGTGGETQYF,TGTGCCAGCACGCTAGGGGGGACAGGGGGTGAGACCCAGTACTTC
.,17,TRBD1,TRBJ2-6,TRBV7-8,CASSLDRYNSGANVLTF,TGTGCCAGCAGCTTGGACAGGTATAACTCTGGGGCCAACGTCCTGACTTTC
few,16,.,TRBJ2-7,TRBV7-3,CASSPASGGSSYEQYF,TGTGCCAGCAGCCCCGCGAGCGGAGGGAGCTCCTACGAGCAGTACTTC
.,13,TRBD1,TRBJ2-5,TRBV6-1,CASSADRAETQYF,TGTGCCAGCAGTGCCGACAGGGCTGAGACCCAGTACTTC
.,14,.,TRBJ1-1,TRBV5-6,CASGADTGSGEAFF,TGTGCCAGCGGCGCAGATACAGGGTCCGGTGAAGCTTTCTTT
medium-sized,18,TRBD1,TRBJ1-1,TRBV5-6,CASSFYRGRGRLDTEAFF,TGTGCCAGCAGCTTTTACAGGGGGCGGGGGCGGTTGGACACTGAAGCTTTCTTT
.,13,TRBD2,TRBJ2-5,TRBV7-2,CASSFSGGETQYF,TGTGCCAGCAGCTTTAGCGGGGGGGAGACCCAGTACTTC
.,17,.,TRBJ1-2,TRBV4-3,CASSQDVVDRIIYGYTF,TGCGCCAGCAGCCAAGATGTCGTAGACAGGATAATCTATGGCTACACCTTC
few,16,.,TRBJ1-2,TRBV19,CASSTPAGSLHYGYTF,TGTGCCAGTAGTACACCGGCGGGAAGCCTCCACTATGGCTACACCTTC
medium-sized,15,TRBD2,TRBJ2-1,TRBV6-4,CASSYLAGAGNEQFF,TGTGCCAGCAGTTACCTAGCGGGGGCGGGGAATGAGCAGTTCTTC
.,13,TRBD1,TRBJ1-1,TRBV19,CASNRGRGAEAFF,TGTGCCAGCAACAGGGGAAGGGGCGCTGAAGCTTTCTTT
.,17,TRBD2,TRBJ2-2,TRBV7-9,CASSLRTSGGGTGELFF,TGTGCCAGCAGCCTACGGACTAGCGGGGGCGGCACCGGGGAGCTGTTTTTT
.,15,.,TRBJ2-6,TRBV6-1,CASSHGLSGANVLTF,TGTGCCAGCAGTCATGGACTCTCTGGGGCCAACGTCCTGACTTTC
once,14,TRBD1,TRBJ1-1,TRBV19,CASSPGQSNTEAFF,TGTGCCAGTAGCCCGGGACAGTCGAACACTGAAGCTTTCTTT
.,16,.,TRBJ2-7,TRBV6-5,CASSYVGARTRYEQYF,TGTGCCAGCAGTTACGTAGGGGCCAGGACGCGATACGAGCAGTACTTC
few,13,TRBD2,TRBJ2-5,TRBV30,CAWSSGGAETQYF,TGTGCCTGGAGTTCGGGGGGGGCCGAGACCCAGTACTTC
.,17,TRBD2,TRBJ2-5,TRBV13,CASSLGTSGGAGETQYF,TGTGCCAGCAGCTTAGGGACTAGCGGGGGGGCCGGGGAGACCCAGTACTTC
.,19,TRBD2,TRBJ2-2,TRBV27,CASSPRRTSGVMNTGELFF,TGTGCCAGCAGCCCTAGGCGGACTAGCGGGGTGATGAACACCGGGGAGCTGTTTTTT
.,14,.,TRBJ2-5,TRBV4-3,CTSSQEFGLAAQYF,TGCACCAGCAGCCAAGAGTTCGGTCTTGCGGCCCAGTACTTC
.,15,.,TRBJ1-1,TRBV5-1,CASSFGQPKNTEAFF,TGCGCCAGCAGCTTTGGACAGCCTAAGAACACTGAAGCTTTCTTT
.,14,TRBD2,TRBJ2-7,TRBV5-5,CASSSTSGSYEQYF,TGTGCCAGCAGCTCTACTAGCGGCTCCTACGAGCAGTACTTC
.,16,.,TRBJ2-4,TRBV10-3,CAISEEELLAKNIQYF,TGTGCCATCAGTGAGGAGGAGCTTCTAGCCAAAAACATTCAGTACTTC
few,16,TRBD1,TRBJ1-1,TRBV10-3,CAITEGQPGLNTEAFF,TGTGCCATCACCGAGGGACAGCCGGGGTTGAACACTGAAGCTTTCTTT
.,16,TRBD1,TRBJ2-1,TRBV13,CASSPDYGTGENEQFF,TGTGCCAGCAGCCCTGATTATGGGACAGGGGAGAATGAGCAGTTCTTC
.,12,TRBD2,TRBJ2-7,TRBV7-9,CSSGLVSDEQYF,TGTTCCAGCGGACTAGTCTCGGACGAGCAGTACTTC